The 5 T cell receptor beta chains below all came from one sample that was sequenced in a study of control samples from healthy donors and cancer patients. Using immunoSEQ multiplex PCR, the repertoire was profiled, and TCRdb retains in-frame clones only, with some absent. The table records over 150,000 clones, roughly 92% of them present only once. The sample taken for sequencing was blood. These receptors all stem from a woman under 30 in good health.

V gene TRBV6-2 or TRBV6-3 combines with J gene TRBJ2-2; 9 positions match TRBD2. After removal of 2 bases from V and 7 bases from J, the junction contained 8 bases not matched to a gene. Germline-derived CDR1 and CDR2 are MNHEY and SVGEGT. This CDR3 has 16 residues. The CDR3 DNA reads as TGTGCCAGCAGTTACCGTAGCGGGAGAACCGGCGGGGAGCTGTTTTTT. As protein: CASSYRSGRTGGELFF.

This chain connects TRBV10-3 to TRBJ1-1, with D tentatively TRBD1 (6 bases). Germline values: CDR1 ENHRY, CDR2 SYGVKD. CDR3 size: 13 residues. The ends were cut back, 10 bases at V and 2 bases at J, with 14 bases in the middle. CDR3 sequence: CASTGTRNTEAFF. For the CDR3, the DNA is TGTGCCAGTACCGGGACAAGAAACACTGAAGCTTTCTTT.

The rearrangement links TRBV7-8 to TRBJ1-6; possible D gene TRBD1, 5 bases. Trimming took 5 bases from V and 4 from J, leaving 18 bases between them. This CDR3 has 17 residues. CDR1 and CDR2 from the germline V gene are SGHVS and FQNEAQ. DNA of the CDR3: TGTGCCAGCAGCCCCTTGACCGGGACGCAATATAATTCACCCCTCCACTTT. Residues: CASSPLTGTQYNSPLHF.

This chain joins TRBV6-2 or TRBV6-3 and TRBJ2-2; D ambiguous. CDR1 and CDR2 (germline): MNHEY, SVGEGT. V was trimmed by 5 bases and J by 6 bases, leaving 16 bases between them. CDR3 length: 15 amino acids. CDR3 region: CASSGPTLPPGELFF. The CDR3 region has the DNA TGTGCCAGCAGTGGCCCCACGCTACCCCCCGGGGAGCTGTTTTTT.

This rearrangement joins TRBV7-9 to TRBJ1-4, with D hard to call. Germline loops: CDR1 SEHNR, CDR2 FQNEAQ (reference sequence). This CDR3 comprises 17 residues. V lost 2 bases and J lost 0, with 13 bases in between. Here the CDR3 reads CASSLRRGGSTNEKLFF. CDR3 sequence (DNA): TGTGCCAGCAGCTTAAGGCGCGGTGGATCAACTAATGAAAAACTGTTTTTT.